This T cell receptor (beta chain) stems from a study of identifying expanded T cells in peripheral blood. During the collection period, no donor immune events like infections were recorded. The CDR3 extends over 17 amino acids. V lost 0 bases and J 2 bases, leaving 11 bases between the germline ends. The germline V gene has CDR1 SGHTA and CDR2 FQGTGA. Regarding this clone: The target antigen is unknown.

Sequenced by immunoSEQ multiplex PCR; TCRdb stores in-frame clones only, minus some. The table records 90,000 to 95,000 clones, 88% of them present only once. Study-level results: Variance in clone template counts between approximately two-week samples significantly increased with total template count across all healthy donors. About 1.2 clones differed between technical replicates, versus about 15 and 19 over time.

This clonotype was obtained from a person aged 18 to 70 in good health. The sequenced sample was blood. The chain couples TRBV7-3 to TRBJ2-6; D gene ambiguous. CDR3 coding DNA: TGTGCCAGCAGCTTAACGAGAGCAGGCCCTGGGGCCAACGTCCTGACTTTC. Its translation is CASSLTRAGPGANVLTF.